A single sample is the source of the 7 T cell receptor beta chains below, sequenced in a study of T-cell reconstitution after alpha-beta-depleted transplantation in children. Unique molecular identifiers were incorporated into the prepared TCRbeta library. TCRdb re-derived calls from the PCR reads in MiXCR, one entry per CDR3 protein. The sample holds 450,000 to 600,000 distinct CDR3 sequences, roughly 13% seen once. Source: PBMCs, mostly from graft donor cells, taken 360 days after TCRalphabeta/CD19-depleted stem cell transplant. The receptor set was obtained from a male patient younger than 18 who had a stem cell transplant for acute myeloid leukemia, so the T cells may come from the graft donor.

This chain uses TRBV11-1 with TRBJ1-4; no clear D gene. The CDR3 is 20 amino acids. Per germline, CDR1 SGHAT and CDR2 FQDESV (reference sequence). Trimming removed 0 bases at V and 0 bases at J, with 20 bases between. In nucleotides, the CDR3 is TGTGCCAGCAGCTTAGCTTCAGGCGGGTCCTTCCCGGCAACTAATGAAAAACTGTTTTTT. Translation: CASSLASGGSFPATNEKLFF.

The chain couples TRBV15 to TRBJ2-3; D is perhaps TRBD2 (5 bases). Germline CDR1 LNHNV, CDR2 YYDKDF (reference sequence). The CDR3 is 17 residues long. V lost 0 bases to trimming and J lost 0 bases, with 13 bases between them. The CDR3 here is CATSRDLLSGSTDTQYF. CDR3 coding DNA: TGTGCCACCAGCAGAGATCTCCTGAGCGGTAGCACAGATACGCAGTATTTT.

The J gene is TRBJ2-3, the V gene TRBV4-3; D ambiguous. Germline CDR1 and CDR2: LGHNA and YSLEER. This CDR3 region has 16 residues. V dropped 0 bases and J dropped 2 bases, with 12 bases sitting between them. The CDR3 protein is CASSQDSPISTDTQYF. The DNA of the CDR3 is TGCGCCAGCAGCCAAGATAGCCCGATCTCCACAGATACGCAGTATTTT.

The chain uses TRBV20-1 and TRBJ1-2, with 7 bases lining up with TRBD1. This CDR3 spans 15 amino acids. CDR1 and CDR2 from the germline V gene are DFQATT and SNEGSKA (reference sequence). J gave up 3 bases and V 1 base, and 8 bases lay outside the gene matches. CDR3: CSARGRQGEDYGYTF. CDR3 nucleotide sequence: TGCAGTGCTAGAGGGCGACAGGGAGAGGACTATGGCTACACCTTC.

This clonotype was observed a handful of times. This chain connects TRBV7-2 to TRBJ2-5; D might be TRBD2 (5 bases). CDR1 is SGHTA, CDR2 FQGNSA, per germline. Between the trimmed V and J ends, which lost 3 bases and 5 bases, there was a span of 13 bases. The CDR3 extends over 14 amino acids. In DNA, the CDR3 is TGTGCCAGCAGCTTTAGGCCCCCGGGGGAGACCCAGTACTTC. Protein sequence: CASSFRPPGETQYF.

The CDR3, as DNA: TGTGCCAGCAGAAGAGGACAGGGGCTGTCCTACGAGCAGTACTTC. Translation gives CASRRGQGLSYEQYF. The V call is TRBV6-1, the J call TRBJ2-7, with 9 positions matching TRBD1. This CDR3 has 15 amino acids. Germline V lookup: CDR1 MNHNS, CDR2 SASEGT. V shed 6 bases, J shed 1 base, and the junction held 7 bases outside the gene matches.

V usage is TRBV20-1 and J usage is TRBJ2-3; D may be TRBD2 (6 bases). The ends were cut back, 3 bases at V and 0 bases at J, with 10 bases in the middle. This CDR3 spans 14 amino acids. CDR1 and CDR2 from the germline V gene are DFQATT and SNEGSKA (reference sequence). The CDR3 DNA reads TGCAGTGCTAGCGCGGGGTCTAGCACAGATACGCAGTATTTT. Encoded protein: CSASAGSSTDTQYF.